This T cell receptor (beta chain) was profiled in a study of metastatic and nonmetastatic thyroid tumors. All patients were untreated before thyroid surgery. MiXCR was used by TCRdb to re-call the PCR reads. The sample contains almost 25,000 clones, 13% of which appear only once. This clone showed up many times. Its antigen remains unknown. Germline V gives CDR1 SGHAT, CDR2 FQDESV (reference sequence). J lost 3 bases, V lost 3 bases, and 7 bases had no gene match. This CDR3 region has 15 residues. Study conclusions and caveats: The reported finding was significantly higher TCR beta diversity in malignant thyroid tumors relative to benign nodules, in blood and tumor.

The TCR sequence derives from a female donor with papillary thyroid cancer or a benign thyroid nodule (not recorded which). Some clones in this sample may be carry-over from other donors' samples. This sequence joins TRBV11-1 and TRBJ2-7, with TRBD1 matching over 8 bases. Sequencing used blood. The CDR3 coding sequence is TGTGCCAGCAGCTTTTCTCAGGGGGCAAACTACGAGCAGTACTTC. Translation: CASSFSQGANYEQYF.